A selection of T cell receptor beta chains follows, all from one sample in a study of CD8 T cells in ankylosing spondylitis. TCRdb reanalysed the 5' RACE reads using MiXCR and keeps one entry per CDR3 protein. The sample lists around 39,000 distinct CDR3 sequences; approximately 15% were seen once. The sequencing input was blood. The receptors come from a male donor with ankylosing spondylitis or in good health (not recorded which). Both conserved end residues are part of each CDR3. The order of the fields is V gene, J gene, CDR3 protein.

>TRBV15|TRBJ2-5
CATSKGELVQETQYF
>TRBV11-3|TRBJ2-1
CASSPSPQGNEQFF
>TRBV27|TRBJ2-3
CASSFGGAGDTQYF
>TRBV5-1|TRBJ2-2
CASSLGGSNTGELFF
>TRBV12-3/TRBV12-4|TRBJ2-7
CASSPATSGNSYEQYF
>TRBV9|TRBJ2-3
CASSVQGIDTQYF
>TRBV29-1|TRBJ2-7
CSVVAGRALYEQYF
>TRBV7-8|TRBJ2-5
CASSSLGGQLETQYF
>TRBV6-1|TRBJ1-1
CASSSVGGRAEAFF
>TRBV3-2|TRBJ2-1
CASSSNVNEQFF
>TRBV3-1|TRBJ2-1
CASSQAGESNEQFF
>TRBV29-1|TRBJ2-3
CSVVGGGTTDTQYF
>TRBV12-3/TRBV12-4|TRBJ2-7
CASSPTFGRKGYEQYF